This T cell receptor (beta chain) emerged from a study of T cells in Graves' hyperthyroidism and ophthalmopathy. The study left out patients who had uncontrolled infection, other autoimmune disease, pregnancy or lactation. Study observations and caveats: Before onset, ophthalmopathy was predicted by the model a median approximately 6.6 months earlier.

V shed 0 bases and J 4 bases; nucleotides not matched to a gene: 7. Germline-derived CDR1 and CDR2 are LGHNA and YNFKEQ. This CDR3 spans 17 amino acids. This clonotype was seen a handful of times. Its antigen is unknown. RNA transcripts provided the source from which TCR beta CDR3 regions were amplified. A set of HTBI primers served as the primers for a first-round RT-PCR of the TCR CDR3. One entry per CDR3 protein results from TCRdb running MiXCR on the multiplex PCR reads. The table has 730,000 or so distinct CDR3 sequences, around 20% seen once. This chain joins TRBV4-2 and TRBJ2-5, with 11 bases matching TRBD1. The sequence was collected from a woman aged 45-65 years with Graves' hyperthyroidism that later progressed to Graves' ophthalmopathy. Sequenced sample: blood. This CDR3 is CASSQDPDRGQAETQYF. The DNA for the CDR3 is TGTGCCAGCAGCCAAGATCCGGACAGGGGGCAGGCAGAGACCCAGTACTTC.